Listed below are T cell receptor beta chains from one sample, sequenced in a study of shared clonotypes between healthy human individuals. Sequencing was performed with immunoSEQ multiplex PCR; in TCRdb, only in-frame clones are kept and a portion is missing. This table holds around 2,000,000 clones, more than 85% found once. Sequences were obtained from naive CD8+ T cells from PBMCs. These receptors originate from a man aged 18 to 30 in good health. Some clones in this sample may be carry-over from other donors' samples. Both conserved end residues are part of each CDR3.

TRBV6-5,TRBJ2-5,CASSYSPSGTAAQYF
TRBV5-6,TRBJ2-2,CASSLVSSGRETGELFF
TRBV29-1,TRBJ2-7,CSVAESGEQYF
TRBV5-1,TRBJ2-7,CASSLRAAGQALSYEQYF
TRBV27,TRBJ2-1,CASGLRNDEQFF
TRBV6-1,TRBJ2-2,CASRVLAVNTGELFF
TRBV27,TRBJ2-7,CASSLSSGAYEQYF
TRBV27,TRBJ2-5,CASSFWGSGETQYF
TRBV5-6,TRBJ2-5,CASSQGTGTQYF
TRBV7-8,TRBJ1-5,CASSLARWAVPRQPQHF
TRBV29-1,TRBJ1-1,CSVQGGTPEAFF
TRBV7-8,TRBJ2-1,CASSSLAGTNNEQFF
TRBV10-3,TRBJ2-3,CAISEGLRLASGTDTQYF
TRBV29-1,TRBJ2-7,CSFLGAGHYEQYF
TRBV6-5,TRBJ2-5,CASKASGNLEETQYF
TRBV27,TRBJ1-2,CASSPDRGYYGYTF
TRBV9,TRBJ1-1,CASSPAGGRGTEAFF
TRBV4-3,TRBJ2-5,CASSQDGGDEETQYF
TRBV19,TRBJ2-7,CASSLKGPKLSGEQYF
TRBV6-4,TRBJ2-6,CASSDTYSSGANVLTF
TRBV9,TRBJ2-1,CASSPPYIVNSEQFF
TRBV4-1,TRBJ1-4,CASSQEIWTGGNEKLFF
TRBV7-9,TRBJ2-2,CASSFPLAGEVPGELFF
TRBV28,TRBJ2-7,CASTNPRDFPSGEQYF
TRBV7-6,TRBJ2-1,CASSLDGLAGNEQFF
TRBV28,TRBJ1-2,CASRQPGENYGYTF
TRBV7-2,TRBJ1-2,CASSLAGQGGRNYGYTF
TRBV11-2,TRBJ1-1,CASSRPGTEAFF
TRBV7-9,TRBJ1-5,CASSLGAINQPQHF
TRBV15,TRBJ2-6,CATRKRGSGANVLTF
TRBV27,TRBJ1-5,CASSLVGANQPQHF
TRBV5-1,TRBJ2-7,CASSLTGRGYEQYF
TRBV28,TRBJ1-1,CASSPLDRSNTEAFF
TRBV6-1,TRBJ1-2,CASSERRGLDGYTF
TRBV7-9,TRBJ2-3,CASSLGFSLTDTQYF
TRBV7-8,TRBJ2-7,CASSLVGLAFSYEQYF